A selection of T cell receptor beta chains follows, all from one sample in a study of post-analysis software for immune sequencing data. Each CDR3 protein gets one entry after TCRdb re-called the PCR reads with MiXCR. The sample carries fewer than 700,000 distinct CDR3 sequences, roughly 40% recorded once. Material: blood. These receptors were collected from a girl aged 5-17 years with multiple sclerosis. CDR3s include the opening cysteine and the closing phenylalanine or tryptophan. A D gene is named only where the DNA matches it firmly. Only some rows state a clone size, as once, few, many or a class for expanded clones.

v_call	clone_size	j_call	d_call	cdr3_aa	cdr3_nt
TRBV9	few	TRBJ1-4	.	CASSPRQTATNEKLFF	TGTGCCAGCAGCCCCCGACAGACAGCAACTAATGAAAAACTGTTTTTT
TRBV6-5	.	TRBJ1-1	.	CASSKGRRNTEAFF	TGTGCCAGCAGCAAGGGACGGAGGAACACTGAAGCTTTCTTT
TRBV30	.	TRBJ2-5	.	CAWSVLWETNEQYF	TGTGCCTGGAGTGTACTCTGGGAAACCAATGAGCAGTACTTC
TRBV27	.	TRBJ1-2	.	CASSPKLNYIYGYTF	TGTGCCAGCAGTCCAAAATTAAATTATATCTATGGCTACACCTTC
TRBV12-3/TRBV12-4	.	TRBJ2-7	.	CASRYRSYEQYF	TGTGCCAGCAGGTACCGATCCTACGAGCAGTACTTC
TRBV20-1	few	TRBJ2-1	TRBD2	CSARSGIPPDNEQFF	TGCAGTGCTAGAAGCGGGATCCCCCCTGACAATGAGCAGTTCTTC
TRBV9	once	TRBJ2-1	.	CASSVGRGPGEQFF	TGTGCCAGCAGCGTAGGGAGGGGGCCCGGCGAGCAGTTCTTC
TRBV6-4	.	TRBJ2-1	.	CASSALGTKMRNEQFF	TGTGCCAGCAGTGCGTTAGGAACGAAAATGAGGAATGAGCAGTTCTTC
TRBV20-1	few	TRBJ2-5	TRBD2	CSARGTSGGAETQYF	TGCAGTGCTAGGGGAACTAGCGGGGGGGCCGAGACCCAGTACTTC
TRBV25-1	.	TRBJ1-1	.	CASSTPPGWAFF	TGTGCCAGCAGTACACCGCCTGGCTGGGCTTTCTTT
TRBV4-1	.	TRBJ1-5	TRBD1	CASSRDRGPGSNQPQHF	TGCGCCAGCAGCCGAGACAGGGGGCCGGGAAGCAATCAGCCCCAGCATTTT
TRBV6-1	.	TRBJ1-1	.	CASSDRRGTEAFF	TGTGCCAGCAGTGACCGGAGGGGAACTGAAGCTTTCTTT
TRBV6-6	.	TRBJ2-2	TRBD2	CASSSLQRGPNTGELFF	TGTGCCAGCAGTTCCCTCCAGCGGGGGCCTAACACCGGGGAGCTGTTTTTT
TRBV12-3/TRBV12-4	.	TRBJ2-1	.	CASANPRGFSYNEQFF	TGTGCCAGCGCTAACCCCCGGGGGTTCTCCTACAATGAGCAGTTCTTC
TRBV29-1	few	TRBJ2-7	.	CSVSGAAGPAYEQYF	TGCAGCGTCTCGGGGGCCGCTGGACCCGCCTACGAGCAGTACTTC
TRBV29-1	few	TRBJ2-5	.	CSVSRGGRETQYF	TGCAGCGTCTCTAGAGGTGGTCGAGAGACCCAGTACTTC
TRBV12-3/TRBV12-4	.	TRBJ2-1	TRBD2	CASSLPLADPPYNEQFF	TGTGCCAGCAGTTTGCCCCTAGCGGACCCACCCTACAATGAGCAGTTCTTC
TRBV7-2	.	TRBJ1-5	.	CASSLGRARHSNQPQHF	TGTGCCAGCAGCTTAGGAAGAGCAAGACATAGCAATCAGCCCCAGCATTTT
TRBV7-9	.	TRBJ1-1	.	CASSLQGIPEAFF	TGTGCCAGCAGCTTACAGGGAATCCCTGAAGCTTTCTTT
TRBV10-3	.	TRBJ2-7	.	CAISESDPTASYEQYF	TGTGCCATCAGTGAGTCAGACCCGACTGCTTCCTACGAGCAGTACTTC
TRBV6-2/TRBV6-3	.	TRBJ2-7	.	CASQQGLPWYF	TGTGCCAGTCAACAGGGTCTGCCCTGGTACTTC
TRBV12-3/TRBV12-4	.	TRBJ1-1	TRBD1	CASSTGGAGTEAFF	TGTGCCAGTTCGACAGGGGGCGCGGGGACTGAAGCTTTCTTT
TRBV11-3	many	TRBJ2-1	TRBD2	CASSPDGSGTNNEQFF	TGTGCCAGCAGCCCGGATGGGAGCGGGACGAACAATGAGCAGTTCTTC
TRBV5-1	.	TRBJ1-2	TRBD1	CASSRDSSYGYTF	TGCGCCAGCAGCCGGGACAGCTCCTATGGCTACACCTTC
TRBV24-1	.	TRBJ2-1	TRBD2	CATSDPKPSGSSYNEQFF	TGTGCCACCAGTGACCCCAAACCTAGCGGGAGCTCCTACAATGAGCAGTTCTTC
TRBV6-1	.	TRBJ1-1	.	CASSEVAAGGSAFF	TGTGCCAGCAGTGAAGTGGCCGCCGGGGGGAGCGCTTTCTTT
TRBV7-9	.	TRBJ2-7	.	CASSSFGQSFAYEQYF	TGTGCCAGCAGCTCCTTCGGTCAGTCTTTCGCCTACGAGCAGTACTTC
TRBV29-1	few	TRBJ1-2	.	CSVPDTGAGYTF	TGCAGCGTTCCCGACACCGGCGCTGGCTACACCTTC
TRBV5-4	.	TRBJ2-7	.	CASRASGSVGVGEQYF	TGTGCCAGCAGGGCTTCCGGGTCGGTTGGTGTAGGCGAGCAGTACTTC
TRBV30	few	TRBJ1-4	.	CAWSVLREKLFF	TGTGCCTGGAGTGTACTCCGGGAAAAACTGTTTTTT
TRBV4-1	.	TRBJ1-3	.	CASSQGNSAPGPISGNTIYF	TGCGCCAGCAGCCAAGGGAACTCAGCACCGGGACCCATCTCTGGAAACACCATATATTTT
TRBV12-3/TRBV12-4	.	TRBJ1-1	TRBD1	CASSSKGANTEAFF	TGTGCCAGCAGTTCTAAGGGGGCGAACACTGAAGCTTTCTTT